The T cell receptor (beta chain) described here comes from a study of cytomegalovirus exposure and HLA in healthy donors. The CDR3 length is 17 residues. V shed 3 bases, J shed 1 base, and the junction held 11 bases outside the gene matches. Per the germline V gene, CDR1 is KGHSH and CDR2 is LQKENI. Notes on this clone: Its specificity is unknown.

This PCR relied on a set of 60 Vbeta primers and 13 Jbeta primers. Using immunoSEQ multiplex PCR, the repertoire was profiled, and TCRdb retains in-frame clones only, with some absent. This table has about 190,000 clones, roughly four fifths appearing once. General study findings and limits: Several of the most significant clusters appeared, in a later analysis, to be linked to common viral pathogens. Sequences of the TCR beta chain were said to predict the HLA-A and HLA-B alleles of most subjects accurately. Reportedly, a later analysis found an Asian-associated ancestry cluster had fewer N-insertions than the approximately 700-donor mean. In a later analysis, specific HLA alleles were associated with under 20,000 TCR beta sequences at a 0.05 false discovery rate.

The sample was PBMCs. The clonotype was recovered from a woman aged 50 to 60 in good health and CMV-seropositive. The chain uses TRBV18 and TRBJ2-7, with 8 bases matching TRBD2. CDR3 nucleotide sequence: TGTGCCAGCTCACCTAGACCCAGCGGGGGTCGTTCCTACGAGCAGTACTTC. It codes for CASSPRPSGGRSYEQYF.